A selection of T cell receptor beta chains follows, all from one sample in a study of PD-1 blockade in classical Hodgkin lymphoma. Generated by immunoSEQ multiplex PCR, the TCRdb table keeps only in-frame clones and is missing some. The sample consists of tens of thousands of clones, more than 75% of them appearing once. Sequenced here: peripheral blood mononuclear cells (PBMCs), sampled at baseline. Every receptor here comes from a human donor with classical Hodgkin lymphoma. The CDR3 runs from the conserved cysteine through the conserved F or W. Fields, in order: D gene, J gene, V gene, clone size, CDR3 length, CDR3 protein, CDR3 DNA. The D gene is left open where the match is weak. Clone size is given for some rows only: seen once, a few or many times, or a class if the clone is expanded.

D: NA
J: TRBJ2-1
V: TRBV7-9
size: once
length: 15
CDR3: CASSSLSGPLDEQFF
DNA: TGTGCCAGCAGCTCCCTTTCCGGACCTTTGGATGAGCAGTTCTTC

D: TRBD1
J: TRBJ2-7
V: TRBV2
size: NA
length: 16
CDR3: CASSGPAGGQGYEQYF
DNA: TGTGCCAGCAGTGGTCCGGCTGGAGGACAGGGGTACGAGCAGTACTTC

D: NA
J: TRBJ2-5
V: TRBV7-9
size: NA
length: 15
CDR3: CASSSSGLVQETQYF
DNA: TGTGCCAGCAGCTCTTCAGGACTCGTCCAAGAGACCCAGTACTTC

D: NA
J: TRBJ2-1
V: TRBV27
size: NA
length: 15
CDR3: CASLLSIGSYNEQFF
DNA: TGTGCCAGCCTATTGAGTATTGGATCCTACAATGAGCAGTTCTTC

D: NA
J: TRBJ1-3
V: TRBV18
size: NA
length: 14
CDR3: CASSSGASGNTIYF
DNA: TGTGCCAGCTCATCGGGCGCATCTGGAAACACCATATATTTT

D: NA
J: TRBJ2-1
V: TRBV10-3
size: NA
length: 14
CDR3: CAISESRPGDEQFF
DNA: TGTGCCATCAGTGAGTCCCGTCCGGGAGATGAGCAGTTCTTC

D: TRBD2
J: TRBJ2-1
V: TRBV6-5
size: NA
length: 15
CDR3: CASSYMAGDYNEQFF
DNA: TGTGCCAGCAGTTACATGGCGGGAGACTACAATGAGCAGTTCTTC

D: NA
J: TRBJ1-6
V: TRBV6-1
size: NA
length: 12
CDR3: CASTRGYSPLHF
DNA: TGTGCCAGCACCCGGGGGTACTCACCCCTCCACTTT

D: NA
J: TRBJ2-3
V: TRBV4-1
size: NA
length: 15
CDR3: CASSQAGGRPDTQYF
DNA: TGCGCCAGCAGCCAAGCAGGGGGGCGACCAGATACGCAGTATTTT

D: TRBD2
J: TRBJ2-1
V: TRBV28
size: NA
length: 15
CDR3: CASSNLAGGHNEQFF
DNA: TGTGCCAGCAGTAACTTAGCGGGAGGCCACAATGAGCAGTTCTTC

D: NA
J: TRBJ2-1
V: TRBV6-5
size: NA
length: 14
CDR3: CASSRYGPHNEQFF
DNA: TGTGCCAGCAGCCGATACGGTCCCCACAATGAGCAGTTCTTC

D: TRBD1
J: TRBJ2-3
V: TRBV27
size: NA
length: 12
CDR3: CASRLRGDTQYF
DNA: TGTGCCAGCAGACTCAGGGGGGATACGCAGTATTTT

D: TRBD2
J: TRBJ2-3
V: TRBV7-9
size: once
length: 16
CDR3: CASSLAGLAATDTQYF
DNA: TGTGCCAGCAGCTTAGCCGGACTAGCGGCTACAGATACGCAGTATTTT

D: NA
J: TRBJ2-7
V: TRBV14
size: NA
length: 15
CDR3: CASNPSGSGSYEQYF
DNA: TGTGCCAGCAACCCCTCGGGGTCGGGTTCCTACGAGCAGTACTTC

D: NA
J: TRBJ1-5
V: TRBV4-2
size: NA
length: 15
CDR3: CASSQVGARDQPQHF
DNA: TGTGCCAGCAGCCAAGTGGGGGCGCGGGATCAGCCCCAGCATTTT

D: TRBD2
J: TRBJ2-1
V: TRBV28
size: NA
length: 15
CDR3: CASSFAGGAGNEQFF
DNA: TGTGCCAGCAGTTTCGCCGGGGGGGCCGGCAATGAGCAGTTCTTC

D: TRBD1
J: TRBJ2-7
V: TRBV6-1
size: NA
length: 13
CDR3: CASSTGGYYEQYF
DNA: TGTGCCAGCAGTACAGGGGGCTACTACGAGCAGTACTTC

D: TRBD2
J: TRBJ2-1
V: TRBV7-9
size: NA
length: 16
CDR3: CASSLGLAGLYNEQFF
DNA: TGTGCCAGCAGCCTAGGACTAGCGGGACTCTACAATGAGCAGTTCTTC

D: NA
J: TRBJ2-7
V: TRBV12-2
size: NA
length: 12
CDR3: CASRLTGDEQYF
DNA: TGTGCAAGTCGCTTAACAGGGGACGAGCAGTACTTC

D: TRBD2
J: TRBJ2-1
V: TRBV10-1
size: NA
length: 19
CDR3: CASSDGGLAGAPTYNEQFF
DNA: TGCGCCAGCAGTGACGGGGGACTAGCGGGGGCCCCAACCTACAATGAGCAGTTCTTC

D: NA
J: TRBJ1-4
V: TRBV9
size: NA
length: 15
CDR3: CASSPGRLTNEKLFF
DNA: TGTGCCAGCAGCCCCGGGCGGCTCACTAATGAAAAACTGTTTTTT

D: TRBD2
J: TRBJ2-3
V: TRBV14
size: NA
length: 16
CDR3: CASSRRLAGGPDTQYF
DNA: TGTGCCAGCAGCCGCCGACTAGCGGGGGGGCCAGATACGCAGTATTTT

D: TRBD2
J: TRBJ2-7
V: TRBV4-2
size: NA
length: 15
CDR3: CASSQAGLDDYEQYF
DNA: TGTGCCAGCAGCCAAGCGGGACTAGATGACTACGAGCAGTACTTC

D: TRBD1
J: TRBJ1-3
V: TRBV4-1
size: NA
length: 15
CDR3: CASSPGQLSGNTIYF
DNA: TGCGCCAGCAGCCCGGGACAGCTCTCTGGAAACACCATATATTTT

D: NA
J: TRBJ1-2
V: TRBV6-5
size: NA
length: 13
CDR3: CASSPGKNYGYTF
DNA: TGTGCCAGCAGCCCCGGAAAGAACTATGGCTACACCTTC

D: TRBD1
J: TRBJ1-2
V: TRBV6-5
size: NA
length: 13
CDR3: CASSYSQGDGYTF
DNA: TGTGCCAGCAGTTACTCACAGGGGGATGGCTACACCTTC

D: TRBD1
J: TRBJ1-1
V: TRBV28
size: NA
length: 14
CDR3: CASSTGTGARGAFF
DNA: TGTGCCAGCAGCACCGGGACAGGGGCGAGGGGAGCTTTCTTT

D: NA
J: TRBJ2-7
V: TRBV5-4
size: NA
length: 14
CDR3: CASSLLDGGIEQYF
DNA: TGTGCCAGCAGCTTGTTAGACGGTGGGATTGAGCAGTACTTC

D: NA
J: TRBJ2-7
V: TRBV6-1
size: NA
length: 14
CDR3: CASKLDQSSYEQYF
DNA: TGTGCCAGCAAACTAGACCAGAGCTCCTACGAGCAGTACTTC

D: NA
J: TRBJ2-5
V: TRBV11-1
size: NA
length: 15
CDR3: CASSLTRVWSETQYF
DNA: TGTGCCAGCAGCCTTACTAGAGTCTGGTCAGAGACCCAGTACTTC

D: NA
J: TRBJ2-2
V: TRBV21-1
size: NA
length: 14
CDR3: CASSKGGVTGELFF
DNA: TGTGCCAGCAGCAAAGGTGGGGTCACCGGGGAGCTGTTTTTT

D: NA
J: TRBJ2-1
V: TRBV18
size: NA
length: 15
CDR3: CASSPPSRPKAEQFF
DNA: TGTGCCAGCTCACCACCGTCCCGGCCGAAAGCTGAGCAGTTCTTC

D: NA
J: TRBJ1-4
V: TRBV7-9
size: NA
length: 13
CDR3: CASDSSLTRKLFF
DNA: TGTGCCAGTGACTCCTCCCTGACCCGAAAACTGTTTTTT

D: NA
J: TRBJ2-7
V: TRBV28
size: NA
length: 10
CDR3: CASSTYEQYF
DNA: TGTGCCAGCAGCACCTACGAGCAGTACTTC

D: TRBD2
J: TRBJ2-1
V: TRBV18
size: NA
length: 16
CDR3: CASSPGAGEGSNEQFF
DNA: TGTGCCAGCTCCCCCGGAGCGGGGGAAGGCTCCAATGAGCAGTTCTTC

D: NA
J: TRBJ2-7
V: TRBV28
size: NA
length: 16
CDR3: CASSSTKTSRSYEQYF
DNA: TGTGCCAGCAGTTCCACTAAGACTAGTCGCTCCTACGAGCAGTACTTC

D: TRBD1
J: TRBJ2-7
V: TRBV6-5
size: NA
length: 15
CDR3: CASSSRGTGNYEQYF
DNA: TGTGCCAGCAGTTCCCGCGGGACAGGCAACTACGAGCAGTACTTC

D: NA
J: TRBJ1-4
V: TRBV30
size: NA
length: 15
CDR3: CAWSVWGQRNEKLFF
DNA: TGTGCCTGGAGTGTTTGGGGACAAAGGAATGAAAAACTGTTTTTT

D: NA
J: TRBJ1-4
V: TRBV7-7
size: NA
length: 15
CDR3: CASSLIWGFHEKLFF
DNA: TGTGCTAGCAGCCTAATATGGGGGTTTCATGAAAAACTGTTTTTT

D: TRBD2
J: TRBJ2-1
V: TRBV28
size: NA
length: 18
CDR3: CASSHPGLAGGLNNEQFF
DNA: TGTGCCAGCAGTCACCCGGGACTAGCGGGGGGCCTTAACAATGAGCAGTTCTTC

D: NA
J: TRBJ2-5
V: TRBV28
size: NA
length: 12
CDR3: CASSLLGETQYF
DNA: TGTGCCAGCAGTTTGCTAGGAGAGACCCAGTACTTC

D: TRBD2
J: TRBJ2-1
V: TRBV4-2
size: NA
length: 17
CDR3: CASSLRLAGGGYNEQFF
DNA: TGTGCCAGCAGCCTTCGACTAGCGGGGGGCGGTTACAATGAGCAGTTCTTC

D: NA
J: TRBJ2-2
V: TRBV19
size: NA
length: 16
CDR3: CASSTRWTANTGELFF
DNA: TGTGCCAGTAGTACCCGATGGACAGCGAACACCGGGGAGCTGTTTTTT